One sample yielded the 27 T cell receptor beta chains listed below, sequenced in a study of T cells in localized non-small cell lung cancer. Clones were sequenced by immunoSEQ multiplex PCR, and TCRdb holds only the in-frame ones, with some missing. Found here are tens of thousands of clones, around 86% of them singletons; the top ten hold around 20%. The sample was peripheral blood, taken before any cancer treatment. The receptors shown here come from a female donor of 60 years or more with stage II squamous cell lung carcinoma.

The V call is TRBV7-2, the J call TRBJ1-4, with 8 positions matching TRBD1. The CDR3 contains 15 residues. V lost 4 bases to trimming and J lost 3 bases; unmatched junction nucleotides: 4. Germline values: CDR1 SGHTA, CDR2 FQGNSA. DNA for the CDR3: TGTGCCAGCAGCTCCCAGGGGGCGGCTAATGAAAAACTGTTTTTT. Translation: CASSSQGAANEKLFF.

CDR3 DNA: TGTGCCAGCAGCCCCCAGCGTGGGGGTCCCAACACCGGGGAGCTGTTTTTT. Translated: CASSPQRGGPNTGELFF. The rearrangement links TRBV7-9 to TRBJ2-2, with D perhaps matching TRBD1 or TRBD2 (5 bases each). The CDR3 is 17 amino acids. The V end lost 5 bases, the J end lost 2 bases, and 18 bases lay between the germline ends. Per germline, CDR1 SEHNR and CDR2 FQNEAQ (reference sequence).

This chain uses TRBV5-1 with TRBJ1-4; the D gene is possibly TRBD1 (6 bases). The CDR3 has 15 amino acids. Germline V gives CDR1 SGHRS, CDR2 YFSETQ. Between the trimmed V and J ends, which lost 3 bases and 7 bases, there was a span of 16 bases. CDR3 region: CASSWDYRVGEKLFF. The CDR3 DNA is TGCGCCAGCAGCTGGGATTACAGGGTGGGTGAAAAACTGTTTTTT.

The chain recombines TRBV4-3 with TRBJ2-6; D is ambiguous. Germline V gives CDR1 LGHNA, CDR2 YSLEER. The CDR3 has 15 residues. Trimming shortened V by 4 bases and J by 0 bases, and 7 bases separated the two germline ends. This CDR3 is CASSPDFSGANVLTF. DNA for the CDR3: TGCGCCAGCAGCCCAGATTTCTCTGGGGCCAACGTCCTGACTTTC.

The chain joins TRBV2 to TRBJ2-3; 10 nucleotides align to TRBD2. CDR3 length equals 15 residues. Germline loops: CDR1 SNHLY, CDR2 FYNNEI. V was pared by 4 bases and J by 10 bases, with 11 bases of the junction left unmatched. The CDR3 here is CASSGTSGAPRSQYF. The CDR3 DNA reads as TGTGCCAGCAGTGGGACTAGCGGAGCCCCCAGATCGCAGTATTTT. The complete variable domain, with remaining parts taken from reference TRBV2 and TRBJ2-3, reads EPEVTQTPSHQVTQMGQEVILRCVPISNHLYFYWYRQILGQKVEFLVSFYNNEISEKSEIFDDQFSVERPDGSNFTLKIRSTKLEDSAMYFCASSGTSGAPRSQYFGPGTRLTVL.

J is TRBJ2-7 and V is TRBV4-3; possibly TRBD2 for D (6 bases). V gave up 0 bases and J gave up 3 bases, with 6 bases separating them. Germline-derived CDR1 and CDR2 are LGHNA and YSLEER. The CDR3 has 13 residues. CDR3 region: CASSQDGGYEQYF. The CDR3 nucleotides read TGCGCCAGCAGCCAAGACGGGGGCTACGAGCAGTACTTC.

The V gene is TRBV5-1, the J gene TRBJ2-7, with D unresolved. Germline CDR1 is SGHRS and CDR2 is YFSETQ. Trimming left V 4 bases short and J 5 bases short, with 22 bases between. The CDR3 has 16 residues. CDR3 in DNA: TGCGCCAGCAGCCCGACCGCTCGATCCGGTCCCCACGAGCAGTACTTC. It yields the protein CASSPTARSGPHEQYF.

The V and J genes are TRBV7-2 and TRBJ1-1, with 7 bases fitting TRBD1. With V trimmed by 3 bases and J by 0 bases, 4 bases remained unmatched. The length of the CDR3 is 15 residues. Looked up from germline, CDR1 is SGHTA and CDR2 is FQGNSA. The CDR3: CASSFAGTVNTEAFF. The CDR3 nucleotides read TGTGCCAGCAGCTTCGCCGGGACAGTGAACACTGAAGCTTTCTTT.

The rearrangement joins TRBV12-5 to TRBJ1-2; possible D gene TRBD1, 6 bases. The ends were cut back, 6 bases at V and 2 bases at J, with 16 bases in the middle. This CDR3 is 15 amino acids long. The germline gives CDR1 LGHNT, CDR2 FRNRAP. The CDR3 loop reads CASGPGQPSNYGYTF. The CDR3 nucleotides read TGTGCTAGTGGCCCTGGACAGCCCTCCAACTATGGCTACACCTTC.

This clone was seen just once. In nucleotides, the CDR3 is TGTGCCAGCACAACCAACACTGAAGCTTTCTTT. This encodes CASTTNTEAFF. The chain joins TRBV25-1 to TRBJ1-1; D unresolved. The ends were cut back, 7 bases at V and 2 bases at J, with 5 bases in the middle. This CDR3 comprises 11 residues. Looked up from germline, CDR1 is MGHDK and CDR2 is SYGVNS.

V gene TRBV18 combines with J gene TRBJ2-3; a possible D gene is TRBD1 (5 bases). V dropped 2 bases and J dropped 3 bases, with 6 bases sitting between them. The CDR3 consists of 13 residues. Germline values: CDR1 KGHSH, CDR2 LQKENI. The DNA of the CDR3 is TGTGCCAGCTCACCAGCAGGGACAGATACGCAGTATTTT. It specifies CASSPAGTDTQYF.

The chain joins TRBV18 to TRBJ2-2, with 7 bases that match TRBD1. CDR3 length: 14 residues. The ends lost 6 bases at V and 10 bases at J; junction bases unmatched: 11. Germline lookup yields CDR1 KGHSH and CDR2 LQKENI. CDR3: CASSRTTGREELFF. CDR3 DNA: TGTGCCAGCTCTCGTACGACAGGGCGAGAGGAGCTGTTTTTT.

The rearrangement uses TRBV4-2 and TRBJ1-5, with D perhaps TRBD1 (6 bases). The V and J ends lost 0 bases and 6 bases respectively, with 15 bases between them. Germline CDR1 and CDR2: LGHNA and YNFKEQ. This CDR3 has 16 residues. The CDR3 DNA reads TGTGCCAGCAGCCAAGATTCAGCAGGGGTAGGTCAGCCCCAGCATTTT. Encoded protein: CASSQDSAGVGQPQHF.

This sequence joins TRBV5-4 and TRBJ1-4, with TRBD1 matching 7 bases. The CDR3 contains 15 residues. Germline CDR1 reads SGHNT; CDR2 reads YYREEE (reference sequence). Trimming at V came to 5 bases and at J to 6 bases, leaving 10 bases not matched to a gene. The CDR3 region is CASSRREQGYEKLFF. The CDR3 DNA is TGTGCCAGCAGTCGTCGTGAACAGGGGTATGAAAAACTGTTTTTT.

The chain joins TRBV11-2 to TRBJ1-6, with D hard to call. The CDR3 covers 19 residues. V was trimmed by 0 bases and J by 5 bases, leaving 20 bases between them. CDR1 is SGHAT and CDR2 is FQNNGV in the germline V gene. CDR3 protein: CASSLDGGGRQRNNSPLHF. CDR3 coding DNA: TGTGCCAGCAGCTTAGATGGAGGAGGCAGACAACGTAATAATTCACCCCTCCACTTT.

The J gene is TRBJ2-7, the V gene TRBV6-1; 7 bases match TRBD1. The V segment lost 2 bases and the J segment 1 base; nucleotides outside the gene matches: 5. Germline V lookup: CDR1 MNHNS, CDR2 SASEGT. This CDR3 is 15 amino acids long. The CDR3 DNA reads TGTGCCAGCAGTGAAACCGGGACAGCGTCCTACGAGCAGTACTTC. It yields the protein CASSETGTASYEQYF.

The chain has TRBV29-1 and TRBJ1-1; D remains unclear. V gave up 6 bases and J gave up 0 bases, with 11 bases separating them. The CDR3 has 13 residues. Germline assignment: CDR1 SQVTM and CDR2 ANQGSEA. The CDR3 nucleotides are TGCAGCGTAGGCCATGGCATGAACACTGAAGCTTTCTTT. This codes for CSVGHGMNTEAFF.

The CDR3: CASSDSGTPSYEQYF. As DNA, the CDR3 is TGTGCCAGCAGCGACTCCGGGACACCTTCCTACGAGCAGTACTTC. The chain couples TRBV7-2 to TRBJ2-7; D may be TRBD1 (6 bases). The CDR3 loop spans 15 amino acids. V was clipped by 5 bases and J by 1 base, with 15 bases between them. Germline lookup yields CDR1 SGHTA and CDR2 FQGNSA.

The chain employs TRBV5-1 and TRBJ2-7; D gene ambiguous. Trimming left V 4 bases short and J 0 bases short, with 17 bases between. This CDR3 is 16 amino acids long. The V gene's germline CDR1 is SGHRS and CDR2 YFSETQ. The CDR3 bases are TGCGCCAGCAGCCCGACCCCGGACCGACTCTCCTACGAGCAGTACTTC. Its protein product is CASSPTPDRLSYEQYF.

The chain carries TRBV19 and TRBJ2-7; 8 bases are shared with TRBD1. This CDR3 has 13 residues. V was pared by 5 bases and J by 5 bases, with 5 bases of the junction left unmatched. Germline V gene sequence: CDR1 LNHDA, CDR2 SQIVND (reference sequence). This CDR3 reads CASSLTGAHEQYF. DNA of the CDR3: TGTGCCAGTAGTTTGACAGGGGCCCACGAGCAGTACTTC.

This sequence joins TRBV5-6 and TRBJ1-3, with D tentatively TRBD1 (6 bases). The CDR3 sequence is 14 residues long. With 1 base removed from V and 9 bases from J, the gap between germline ends came to 14 bases. CDR1 and CDR2 from the germline V gene are SGHDT and YYEEEE. CDR3 sequence reads: CASSLNRVLGTIYF. As DNA, the CDR3 is TGTGCCAGCAGCTTGAACAGGGTGCTGGGCACCATATATTTT.

This clone has only a few counts. The chain's CDR3 is CASRGQGDTEAFF. For the CDR3, the DNA is TGTGCCAGCAGGGGACAGGGGGACACTGAAGCTTTCTTT. This chain uses TRBV6-4 with TRBJ1-1; 11 nucleotides align to TRBD1. The CDR3 loop spans 13 amino acids. Trimming cost V 6 bases and J 3 bases; bases outside gene matches: 0. The germline CDR1 and CDR2 sequences are MRHNA and SNTAGT.

The chain carries TRBV4-1 and TRBJ1-3; 8 positions match TRBD1. CDR1 and CDR2 from the germline V gene are MGHRA and YSYEKL. The CDR3 totals 16 residues. The V segment lost 2 bases and the J segment 4 bases; nucleotides outside the gene matches: 7. CDR3 sequence: CASSQRGQGSGNTIYF. The CDR3 coding sequence is TGCGCCAGCAGCCAACGAGGACAGGGATCAGGAAACACCATATATTTT.

The sample holds one count of this clone. The J gene is TRBJ1-3, the V gene TRBV2; D not resolved. Per the germline V gene, CDR1 is SNHLY and CDR2 is FYNNEI. Between the trimmed V and J ends, which lost 4 bases and 4 bases, there was a span of 8 bases. The CDR3 runs 13 residues. CDR3 bases: TGTGCCAGCAGTGGGGTCCCAGGAAACACCATATATTTT. Protein sequence: CASSGVPGNTIYF.

The gene calls are TRBV29-1 and TRBJ2-1; D is unresolved. CDR1 and CDR2 (germline): SQVTM, ANQGSEA. This CDR3 comprises 10 residues. V was clipped by 4 bases and J by 15 bases, with 13 bases between them. The CDR3 loop is CSVASINWFF. The CDR3 coding sequence is TGCAGCGTTGCCTCAATAAATTGGTTCTTC.

The chain recombines TRBV2 with TRBJ2-5; 8 bases are shared with TRBD1. Looked up from germline, CDR1 is SNHLY and CDR2 is FYNNEI. This CDR3 has 14 amino acids. Trimming took 3 bases from V and 2 from J; bases not matched to a gene: 2. The CDR3 DNA sequence: TGTGCCAGCAGTGAGACAGGGGTTCAAGAGACCCAGTACTTC. It is translated as CASSETGVQETQYF.

The chain is built from TRBV23-1 and TRBJ2-7, with a tentative D call TRBD2 (5 bases). TRBV23-1 is reported as an ORF; its role is uncertain. CDR3 length: 14 residues. The V end lost 3 bases, the J end lost 6 bases, and 15 bases lay between the germline ends. The CDR3 reads CASSHYGNLGEQYF. CDR3 nucleotide sequence: TGCGCCAGCAGTCACTACGGGAACCTAGGCGAGCAGTACTTC.